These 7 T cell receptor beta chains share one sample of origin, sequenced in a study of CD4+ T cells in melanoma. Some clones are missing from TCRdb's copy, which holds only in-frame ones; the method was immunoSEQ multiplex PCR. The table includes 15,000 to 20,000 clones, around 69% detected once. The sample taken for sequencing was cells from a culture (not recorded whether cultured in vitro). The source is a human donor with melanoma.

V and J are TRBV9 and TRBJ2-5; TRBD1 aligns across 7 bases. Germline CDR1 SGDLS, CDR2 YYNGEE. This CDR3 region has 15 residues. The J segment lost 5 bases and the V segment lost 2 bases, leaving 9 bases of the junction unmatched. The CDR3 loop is CASSVGQVEGETQYF. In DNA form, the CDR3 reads TGTGCCAGCAGCGTTGGACAGGTAGAAGGGGAGACCCAGTACTTC.

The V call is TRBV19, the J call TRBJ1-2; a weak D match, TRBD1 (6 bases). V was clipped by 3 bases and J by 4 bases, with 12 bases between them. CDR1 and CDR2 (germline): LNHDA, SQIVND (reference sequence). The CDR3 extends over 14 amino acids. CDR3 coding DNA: TGTGCCAGTAGTATCCGGGACACCGTCTATGGCTACACCTTC. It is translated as CASSIRDTVYGYTF.

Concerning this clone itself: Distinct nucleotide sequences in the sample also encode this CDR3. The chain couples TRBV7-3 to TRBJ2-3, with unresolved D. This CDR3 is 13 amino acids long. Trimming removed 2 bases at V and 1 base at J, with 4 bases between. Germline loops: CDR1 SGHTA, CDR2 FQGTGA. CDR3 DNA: TGTGCCAGCAGCTTAGCCCGCACAGATACGCAGTATTTT. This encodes CASSLARTDTQYF.

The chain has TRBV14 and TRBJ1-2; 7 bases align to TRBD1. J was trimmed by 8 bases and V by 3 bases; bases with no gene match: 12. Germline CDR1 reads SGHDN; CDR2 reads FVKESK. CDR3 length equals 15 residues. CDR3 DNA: TGTGCCAGCAGCCAGACCGTCGGGACAGCGGCGGGCTACACCTTC. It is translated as CASSQTVGTAAGYTF.

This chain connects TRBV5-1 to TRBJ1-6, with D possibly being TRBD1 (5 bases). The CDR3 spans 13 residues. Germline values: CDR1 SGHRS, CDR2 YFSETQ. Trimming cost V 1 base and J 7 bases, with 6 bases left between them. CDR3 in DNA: TGCGCCAGCAGCTTGTGGGGCAATTCACCCCTCCACTTT. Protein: CASSLWGNSPLHF.

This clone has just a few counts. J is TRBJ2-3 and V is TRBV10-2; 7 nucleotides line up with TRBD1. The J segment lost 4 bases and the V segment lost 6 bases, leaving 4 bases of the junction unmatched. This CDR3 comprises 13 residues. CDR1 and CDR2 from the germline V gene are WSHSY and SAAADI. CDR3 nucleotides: TGCGCCAGCAGCCCCGACAGGGCAGATACGCAGTATTTT. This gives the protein CASSPDRADTQYF.

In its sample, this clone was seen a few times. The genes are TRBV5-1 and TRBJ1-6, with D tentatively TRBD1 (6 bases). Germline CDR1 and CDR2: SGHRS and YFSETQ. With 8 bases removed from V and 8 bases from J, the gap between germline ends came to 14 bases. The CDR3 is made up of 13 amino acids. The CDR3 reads CASRDNDDSPLHF. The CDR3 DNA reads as TGCGCCAGTCGGGACAACGACGATTCACCCCTCCACTTT.